What follows is one T cell receptor (beta chain) and its context. This CDR3 has 15 residues. Trimming took 6 bases from V and 4 from J, leaving 18 bases between them. Looked up from germline, CDR1 is SGHAT and CDR2 is FQNNGV. The data derive from a study of control samples from healthy donors and cancer patients. Assay: immunoSEQ multiplex PCR; the TCRdb copy retains only in-frame clones and omits some. The table shows some 410,000 clones, with 75% to 95% occurring only once. Material for sequencing was PBMCs. The chain joins TRBV11-2 to TRBJ1-2, with D maybe TRBD1 (6 bases). This TCR was sampled from a man aged 35-49 years with head and neck cancer. The CDR3: CASRRTGTKGYGYTF. The CDR3, as DNA: TGTGCCAGCAGACGAACCGGGACAAAAGGCTATGGCTACACCTTC. The full variable domain, its missing parts supplied by reference TRBV11-2 and TRBJ1-2, is EAGVAQSPRYKIIEKRQSVAFWCNPISGHATLYWYQQILGQGPKLLIQFQNNGVVDDSQLPKDRFSAERLKGVDSTLKIQPAKLEDSAVYLCASRRTGTKGYGYTFGSGTRLTVV.